These T cell receptor beta chains were read from a single sample in a study of T cells in localized non-small cell lung cancer. Only in-frame clones appear in the TCRdb table, and some are missing; sequencing was by immunoSEQ multiplex PCR. This sample has under 40,000 clones, with about 90% found just once. The sample in question was peripheral blood, obtained before any cancer treatment. The receptor source for this set is a woman aged 35 to 75 with stage I lung adenocarcinoma. The CDR3 runs from the conserved cysteine through the conserved F or W. A D gene is named only where the DNA matches it firmly. For some rows the clone size is stated as once, few or many, or as a class when expanded; others skip it.

CDR3nt,CDR3aa,j_gene,abundance,v_gene,d_gene
TGCGCCAGCAGCTGGACGGACAGGTTTGAAGAGACCCAGTACTTC,CASSWTDRFEETQYF,TRBJ2-5,-,TRBV5-1,TRBD1
TGTGCCAGCAGCTCAGACAGGAATAACTATGGCTACACCTTC,CASSSDRNNYGYTF,TRBJ1-2,-,TRBV7-8,-
TGTGCCAGTAGTTGGAGATCATCAGGCAATCAGCCCCAGCATTTT,CASSWRSSGNQPQHF,TRBJ1-5,-,TRBV19,-
TGTGCCAGCAGTGAAGTGGGGTTGGGGGATGAGCAGTTCTTC,CASSEVGLGDEQFF,TRBJ2-1,-,TRBV2,-
TGTGCCAGCAGTTACTCAGCGGGGACAGATACGCAGTATTTT,CASSYSAGTDTQYF,TRBJ2-3,-,TRBV6-6,TRBD2
TGCGCCAGCAGCGCCGGACAGGACGAGCAGTACTTC,CASSAGQDEQYF,TRBJ2-7,few,TRBV5-1,TRBD1
TGTGCCAGCAGCCCCACCTTACAGGGAGTTTCTAACTATGGCTACACCTTC,CASSPTLQGVSNYGYTF,TRBJ1-2,-,TRBV7-2,-
TGTGCTAGTGGTTTGCTAACGCCGGGGACCTACGAGCAGTACTTC,CASGLLTPGTYEQYF,TRBJ2-7,-,TRBV12-5,-
TGTGCCAGCAGTGCCCAAGACTCTTACCGACCCACAGATACGCAGTATTTT,CASSAQDSYRPTDTQYF,TRBJ2-3,-,TRBV28,-
TGTGCCAGCAGCGATCGGGACAGGGGCCACTACACCTTC,CASSDRDRGHYTF,TRBJ1-2,-,TRBV9,TRBD1
TGTGCCAGCTCACCATACGGGACGACATCTAACTCGTTCGGCTACACCTTC,CASSPYGTTSNSFGYTF,TRBJ1-2,-,TRBV18,-
TGTGCCAGTAGTATAGTGGGGCGGCCCCTCGAAGACGGGGACGAGCAGTACTTC,CASSIVGRPLEDGDEQYF,TRBJ2-7,-,TRBV19,-
TGTGCCAGCAGTGTTTACAGGAACACTGAAGCTTTCTTT,CASSVYRNTEAFF,TRBJ1-1,-,TRBV25-1,-
TGTGCCAGTAGTACGTCACGAGGGGGCCGCAATCAGCCCCAGCATTTT,CASSTSRGGRNQPQHF,TRBJ1-5,-,TRBV19,TRBD1
TGTGCTAGTGGTTTGCCGCGCAACAGTATATCGGACTATGGCTACACCTTC,CASGLPRNSISDYGYTF,TRBJ1-2,-,TRBV12-5,-
TGTGCCAGCAGTAGTTCAGCCATGAACACTGAAGCTTTCTTT,CASSSSAMNTEAFF,TRBJ1-1,-,TRBV6-1,-
TGCGCCAGCAGCAAAGAGGGGATAAGGGGTATAATTGGAAACACCATATATTTT,CASSKEGIRGIIGNTIYF,TRBJ1-3,-,TRBV5-1,-
TGTGCCAGCAGCGGCCAACAGGGGGCGATACTCACCCAAATCTATGGCTACACCTTC,CASSGQQGAILTQIYGYTF,TRBJ1-2,-,TRBV21-1,-
TGTGCCAGCAGCTTAGATGACGGAATTAACACTGAAGCTTTCTTT,CASSLDDGINTEAFF,TRBJ1-1,-,TRBV13,-
TGCAGCGTGAAGACAGGGTCGAATTCACCCCTCCACTTT,CSVKTGSNSPLHF,TRBJ1-6,-,TRBV29-1,TRBD1
TGTGCCAGCAGCGTAGAGTGGAACAATGAGCAGTTCTTC,CASSVEWNNEQFF,TRBJ2-1,-,TRBV9,-
TGTGCTAGTGGACCGCCGGGACAGCCCGGGTATTCACCCCTCCACTTT,CASGPPGQPGYSPLHF,TRBJ1-6,-,TRBV12-5,TRBD1
TGTGCCAGCAAGGGGCCAGCGAACACTGAAGCTTTCTTT,CASKGPANTEAFF,TRBJ1-1,-,TRBV7-6,-
TGTGCCAGCAGGCCTGGACAAAACACCGGGGAGCTGTTTTTT,CASRPGQNTGELFF,TRBJ2-2,-,TRBV5-4,-
TGCGCCAGCAGCTACGGTGGGGGGACCGATAACTATGGCTACACCTTC,CASSYGGGTDNYGYTF,TRBJ1-2,-,TRBV5-1,-
TGTGTCAGAAGCTCCAGGGGTTGCGATTCACCCCTCCACTTT,CVRSSRGCDSPLHF,TRBJ1-6,-,TRBV7-5,-
TGTGCCAGCAGCCAAGGGGTGGCGGGGGGGCTGGATGAGCAGTTCTTC,CASSQGVAGGLDEQFF,TRBJ2-1,-,TRBV4-2,TRBD2
TGTGCCAGTAGTGCGTTACTAGCGGGGGAAGAGACCCAGTACTTC,CASSALLAGEETQYF,TRBJ2-5,-,TRBV19,TRBD2
TGCGCCAGCAGCTACCGACAGGGGGGAGATTACTATGGCTACACCTTC,CASSYRQGGDYYGYTF,TRBJ1-2,-,TRBV5-1,TRBD1
TGTGCCAGCAGTATACAGGGGGCCTACGAGCAGTACTTC,CASSIQGAYEQYF,TRBJ2-7,-,TRBV6-5,TRBD1
TGTGCCTGGAGAGGCTATGGCTACACCTTC,CAWRGYGYTF,TRBJ1-2,-,TRBV30,-
TGTGCCAGCAGTTCGGGCCTCTCCGAGCAGTACTTC,CASSSGLSEQYF,TRBJ2-7,-,TRBV6-5,-
TGTGCCAGCAGAGCCGGGACAGTGAACACCGGGGAGCTGTTTTTT,CASRAGTVNTGELFF,TRBJ2-2,-,TRBV21-1,-
TGTGCCAGCAGCTTGGATCCCTACGAGCAGTACTTC,CASSLDPYEQYF,TRBJ2-7,-,TRBV7-2,-
TGTGCCAGCACCCCCCCGGGACAGGGGATCAAAAAAAGCAATCAGCCCCAGCATTTT,CASTPPGQGIKKSNQPQHF,TRBJ1-5,once,TRBV9,TRBD1
TGCGCCAGCAGTCCGGTAGGGGGAGGGCTAGCCAAAAACATTCAGTACTTC,CASSPVGGGLAKNIQYF,TRBJ2-4,-,TRBV5-1,-
TGCGCCAGCAGCCAAGATTGGGGAAGAAGCGACGAGCAGTACTTC,CASSQDWGRSDEQYF,TRBJ2-7,once,TRBV4-3,-
TGTGCCAAAGGGACTAGAACGAACACCGGGGAGCTGTTTTTT,CAKGTRTNTGELFF,TRBJ2-2,-,TRBV2,TRBD2
TGTGCCAGCAGCCCACCATTGGCGGGGGACCCCTACGAGCAGTACTTC,CASSPPLAGDPYEQYF,TRBJ2-7,once,TRBV13,TRBD2
TGTGCCAGCTCACGGGGTCTCGGGACTAGTTCTGAGCAGTTCTTC,CASSRGLGTSSEQFF,TRBJ2-1,-,TRBV18,TRBD2
TGCGCCAGCAGTAAAGAGGGGATCATGAACACTGAAGCTTTCTTT,CASSKEGIMNTEAFF,TRBJ1-1,medium-sized,TRBV10-1,-
TGTGCCAGCAGCTTGGGACAGGCTAATCAGCCCCAGCATTTT,CASSLGQANQPQHF,TRBJ1-5,-,TRBV7-8,TRBD1
TGTGCCAGCAGCGTAGGAGGGGGTCCCGTCAATGAGCAGTTCTTC,CASSVGGGPVNEQFF,TRBJ2-1,-,TRBV9,-